The clone carrying this T cell receptor beta chain was counted once. The V end was cut by 4 bases, the J end by 4 bases, with 10 bases between. Germline V gene lookup returns CDR1 SGHTA and CDR2 FQGNSA. The CDR3 consists of 13 residues. Time point of the sample: patch test 1, 2 weeks after DPC sensitization. The sample's treatment: therapeutic diphenylcyclopropenone sensitization with weekly scalp DPC. The entry originates in a study of human T cells and chemical hapten exposure. TCRdb reprocessed the RACE reads via MiXCR and lists one record per CDR3 protein. The sample consists of around 100,000 distinct CDR3 sequences, 11% of them appearing once.

This sequence originates from a woman aged 40 to 55 with alopecia areata. Some clones in this sample may be carry-over from other donors' samples. The specimen was whole blood, collected in connection with sensitization to the hapten diphenylcyclopropenone (DPC). This chain connects TRBV7-2 to TRBJ1-1; D is unresolved. The CDR3 sequence is CASSSQRPTEAFF. The CDR3 coding sequence is TGTGCCAGCAGCTCCCAACGACCCACTGAAGCTTTCTTT.